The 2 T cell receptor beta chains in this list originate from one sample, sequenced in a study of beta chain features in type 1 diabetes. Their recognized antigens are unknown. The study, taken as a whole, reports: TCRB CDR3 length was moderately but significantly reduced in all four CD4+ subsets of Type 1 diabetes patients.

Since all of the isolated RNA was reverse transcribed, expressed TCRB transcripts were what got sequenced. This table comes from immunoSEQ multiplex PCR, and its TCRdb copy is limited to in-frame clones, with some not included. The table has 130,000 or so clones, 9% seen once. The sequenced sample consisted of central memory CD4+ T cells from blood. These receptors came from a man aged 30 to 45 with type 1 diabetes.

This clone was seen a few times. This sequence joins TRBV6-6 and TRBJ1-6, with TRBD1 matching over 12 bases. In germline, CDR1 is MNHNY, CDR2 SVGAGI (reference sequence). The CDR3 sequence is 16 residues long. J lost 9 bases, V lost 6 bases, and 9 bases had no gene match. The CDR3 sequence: CASRGGTGGMGSPLHF. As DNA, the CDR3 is TGTGCCAGCAGAGGGGGGACAGGGGGCATGGGTTCACCCCTCCACTTT.

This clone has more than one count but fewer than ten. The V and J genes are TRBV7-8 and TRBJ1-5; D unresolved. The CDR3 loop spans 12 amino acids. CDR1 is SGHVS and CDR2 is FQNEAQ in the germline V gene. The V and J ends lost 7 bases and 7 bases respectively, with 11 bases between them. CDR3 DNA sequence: TGTGCCAGCACCCTCGGGTCGCAGCCCCAGCATTTT. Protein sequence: CASTLGSQPQHF.